These 11 T cell receptor beta chains were all obtained from the same sample, sequenced in a study of T cell repertoires in cytomegalovirus infection. TCRdb fed the reads into MiXCR, producing one record per CDR3 protein. This sample has more than 200,000 distinct CDR3 sequences, with 9.1% found just once. Sequenced sample: PBMCs. The source is a human donor in good health (CMV status not recorded). Some clones in this sample may be carry-over from other donors' samples.

At least ten counts were recorded for this clonotype. The chain has TRBV20-1 and TRBJ1-1, with 7 bases matching TRBD1. The CDR3 sequence is 14 residues long. Germline lookup yields CDR1 DFQATT and CDR2 SNEGSKA (reference sequence). Germline trimming cut 4 bases from V and 1 base from J; bases unmatched to any gene: 6. The CDR3 region has the DNA TGCAGTGCTATTCAGGACAGGCCGAACACTGAAGCTTTCTTT. Translation gives CSAIQDRPNTEAFF.

This clonotype was counted at least ten times. The chain couples TRBV7-2 to TRBJ2-7; a possible D gene is TRBD2 (5 bases). CDR1 and CDR2 (germline): SGHTA, FQGNSA. The CDR3 totals 15 residues. V was cut by 2 bases and J by 5 bases, with 16 bases left in between. Here the CDR3 DNA reads TGTGCCAGCAGCTTACAAGGTCGGGGTCCCGACGAGCAGTACTTC. Its protein product is CASSLQGRGPDEQYF.

The V and J genes are TRBV6-6 and TRBJ2-4; D is uncertain. CDR1 MNHNY and CDR2 SVGAGI come from the germline V gene (reference sequence). The CDR3 extends over 16 amino acids. V lost 0 bases to trimming and J lost 7 bases, with 16 bases between them. The CDR3 sequence: CASSYSGSAERNIQYF. The CDR3 DNA follows: TGTGCCAGCAGTTACTCGGGTAGTGCGGAACGGAACATTCAGTACTTC.

This clonotype was found many times. The CDR3: CASSYQRVDEQFF. The CDR3 DNA reads as TGTGCCAGCAGCTACCAGAGGGTAGATGAGCAGTTCTTC. The chain joins TRBV7-2 to TRBJ2-1, with D tentatively TRBD2 (5 bases). This CDR3 contains 13 residues. From germline, CDR1 is SGHTA and CDR2 FQGNSA. V lost 4 bases and J 8 bases, leaving 12 bases between the germline ends.

The gene calls are TRBV7-6 and TRBJ2-7, with D possibly TRBD2 on 6 matching bases. Germline loops: CDR1 SGHVS, CDR2 FNYEAQ. V was shortened by 10 bases and J by 0 bases, with 13 bases between the two germline ends. This CDR3 has 13 amino acids. This chain's CDR3 is CATKGLFSYEQYF. DNA of the CDR3: TGTGCCACAAAGGGACTGTTCTCCTACGAGCAGTACTTC.

The chain is built from TRBV18 and TRBJ2-1, with no clear D. Germline V gene data show CDR1 as KGHSH and CDR2 as LQKENI. With 3 bases removed from V and 8 bases from J, the gap between germline ends came to 14 bases. The CDR3 sequence is 14 residues long. CDR3 in amino acids: CASSPGSPGDEQFF. The CDR3 DNA follows: TGTGCCAGCTCACCGGGAAGTCCTGGCGATGAGCAGTTCTTC.

This clonotype came up many times. This chain joins TRBV20-1 and TRBJ2-3; no firm D call. This CDR3 comprises 11 residues. V lost 4 bases and J 3 bases, leaving 5 bases between the germline ends. Per germline, CDR1 DFQATT and CDR2 SNEGSKA (reference sequence). CDR3 amino acids: CSAIITDTQYF. DNA for the CDR3: TGCAGTGCTATTATTACAGATACGCAGTATTTT.

This clonotype was detected ten times or more. The V gene is TRBV6-1, the J gene TRBJ1-2, with TRBD1 as a possible D gene (5 bases). V lost 6 bases and J lost 5, with 16 bases in between. This CDR3 is 14 amino acids long. CDR1 is MNHNS, CDR2 SASEGT, per germline. The CDR3 sequence: CASRTTSGGYGYTF. CDR3 DNA sequence: TGTGCCAGCAGGACGACATCTGGGGGATATGGCTACACCTTC.

There are many counts of this clonotype. The chain joins TRBV7-9 to TRBJ2-7, with a possible D match to TRBD1 (5 bases). CDR1 is SEHNR and CDR2 is FQNEAQ in the germline V gene (reference sequence). The V end lost 4 bases, the J end lost 7 bases, and 11 bases lay between the germline ends. The CDR3 sequence is 12 residues long. DNA of the CDR3: TGTGCCAGCAGCTGGAGTGGGGCGGAGCAGTACTTC. Translation: CASSWSGAEQYF.

This clonotype was counted many times. The rearrangement joins TRBV7-8 to TRBJ2-5, with TRBD1 matching 8 bases. V shed 4 bases and J 3 bases; nucleotides not matched to a gene: 7. The CDR3 is made up of 15 amino acids. CDR1 and CDR2 (germline): SGHVS, FQNEAQ. The CDR3 protein is CASSSHGTGEETQYF. The DNA of the CDR3 is TGTGCCAGCAGCTCCCACGGGACAGGAGAAGAGACCCAGTACTTC.

The chain recombines TRBV28 with TRBJ1-5; D is possibly TRBD1 (6 bases). This CDR3 has 14 amino acids. CDR1 is MDHEN and CDR2 is SYDVKM in the germline V gene. V was shortened by 7 bases and J by 0 bases, with 10 bases between the two germline ends. The CDR3 coding sequence is TGTGCCAGCAACGGACAGTTTAGCAATCAGCCCCAGCATTTT. It encodes CASNGQFSNQPQHF.